What follows is one T cell receptor (beta chain) and its context. The antigen is unknown. The CDR3 spans 15 residues. Trimming removed 0 bases from V and 5 bases from J; junction bases left unmatched: 4. Germline CDR1 LGHNA, CDR2 YSLEER. The entry originates in a study of glioma-infiltrating T cells after dendritic cell vaccination. General study results and limits: Survival was not directly related to TCR clonality in these patients.

The primer mix had 60 V beta and 13 J beta primers. Sequenced by immunoSEQ multiplex PCR; TCRdb stores in-frame clones only, minus some. This table holds roughly 90,000 clones, 80% to 90% found once. The sequence was collected from a human donor with glioblastoma. The material sequenced was blood, taken before dendritic cell vaccination. The chain combines TRBV4-3 with TRBJ1-2, with TRBD1 identical over 9 bases. Here the CDR3 DNA reads TGCGCCAGCAGCCAAGAGACAGGGGGGTTTTATGGCTACACCTTC. Translation: CASSQETGGFYGYTF.